These 24 T cell receptor beta chains came from one sample sequenced in a study of control samples from healthy donors and cancer patients. Assay: immunoSEQ multiplex PCR; the TCRdb copy retains only in-frame clones and omits some. Among 110,000 to 150,000 clones listed, 94% were seen once. The source material was blood. The receptor set was obtained from a middle-aged man in good health.

The J gene is TRBJ2-1, the V gene TRBV3-1 (or the pseudogene TRBV3-2); TRBD1 matches 8 bases. The trim removed 2 bases at V and 7 bases at J, leaving 4 bases unmatched. The CDR3 spans 14 residues. Germline V gene sequence: CDR1 LGHDT, CDR2 YNNKEL (reference sequence). This chain's CDR3 is CASSQRTGWNEQFF. The DNA for the CDR3 is TGTGCCAGCAGCCAACGGACAGGGTGGAATGAGCAGTTCTTC.

The chain joins TRBV30 to TRBJ2-2; D tentatively reads TRBD1 or TRBD2 (5 bases each). Germline V gene lookup returns CDR1 GTSNPN and CDR2 SVGIG (reference sequence). The CDR3 is made up of 14 amino acids. Trimming cost V 3 bases and J 5 bases, with 13 bases left between them. CDR3 coding DNA: TGTGCCTGGAGACCTTATGGGGGAACCGGGGAGCTGTTTTTT. Its translation is CAWRPYGGTGELFF.

The genes are TRBV3-1 (or the pseudogene TRBV3-2) and TRBJ2-7; perhaps TRBD1 as D (5 bases). V gave up 3 bases and J gave up 0 bases, with 15 bases separating them. The CDR3 is 16 residues long. CDR1 and CDR2 from the germline V gene are LGHDT and YNNKEL (reference sequence). The CDR3 sequence is CASSQFRQPRSYEQYF. DNA of the CDR3: TGTGCCAGCAGCCAGTTTCGACAGCCACGCTCCTACGAGCAGTACTTC.

As for this clone: At one of its ends the junction is not consistent with the germline gene, which may arise from a read error. The rearrangement uses TRBV6-9 and TRBJ1-5; D is undetermined. The CDR3 totals 13 residues. Germline lookup yields CDR1 MNHGY and CDR2 SVAAGI. In nucleotides, the CDR3 is TGCGCCAGCTGTTTTACTAGCAATCAGCCCCAGCATTTT. It encodes CASCFTSNQPQHF.

The V and J genes are TRBV6-5 and TRBJ2-5; D uncertain. This CDR3 is 11 amino acids long. Trimming took 6 bases from V and 1 from J, leaving 3 bases between them. The germline V gene has CDR1 MNHEY and CDR2 SVGAGI. CDR3 amino acids: CASRGQETQYF. The CDR3 DNA follows: TGTGCCAGCAGGGGCCAAGAGACCCAGTACTTC.

The rearrangement joins TRBV10-1 to TRBJ2-1; D is ambiguous. The CDR3 is 14 amino acids. From germline, CDR1 is WNHNN and CDR2 SYGVQD (reference sequence). V was shortened by 0 bases and J by 10 bases, with 13 bases between the two germline ends. The CDR3 is CASSESFHGQEQFF. The DNA for the CDR3 is TGCGCCAGCAGTGAGTCTTTCCACGGGCAGGAGCAGTTCTTC.

The chain is built from TRBV6-6 and TRBJ1-5, with D perhaps TRBD1 (6 bases). V lost 5 bases and J 8 bases, leaving 16 bases between the germline ends. Germline lookup yields CDR1 MNHNY and CDR2 SVGAGI (reference sequence). CDR3 length: 14 amino acids. The CDR3 bases are TGTGCCAGCAGTCCCGCCGGGGGCAGGGAGCCCCAGCATTTT. Translated: CASSPAGGREPQHF.

Concerning this clone itself: One junction end does not reproduce the germline sequence, and a read error may be involved. The rearrangement uses TRBV7-7 and TRBJ2-2, with D tentatively TRBD2 (6 bases). The CDR3 sequence is 16 residues long. CDR1 is SSHAT and CDR2 is FNYEAQ in the germline V gene (reference sequence). Written as DNA, the CDR3 is TGTGCTAGCAGCCAACAGACTAGAGGAAACACCGGGGAGCTGTTTTTT. It translates to CASSQQTRGNTGELFF.

This chain links TRBV7-9 with TRBJ2-1; D is uncertain. CDR1 and CDR2 (germline): SEHNR, FQNEAQ (reference sequence). CDR3 length: 14 amino acids. Trimming removed 1 base from V and 4 bases from J, with 8 bases in between. CDR3 sequence: CASSLGRSYNEQFF. The CDR3 coding sequence is TGTGCCAGCAGCTTAGGTCGGTCATACAATGAGCAGTTCTTC.

The chain combines TRBV6-5 with TRBJ2-7, with a tentative D call TRBD1 (6 bases). The CDR3 consists of 12 residues. V gave up 6 bases and J gave up 6 bases, with 12 bases separating them. Per the germline V gene, CDR1 is MNHEY and CDR2 is SVGAGI. CDR3 in amino acids: CASRDRLGEQYF. CDR3 sequence (DNA): TGTGCCAGCAGGGACAGACTCGGCGAGCAGTACTTC.

The chain uses TRBV9 and TRBJ2-2, with D perhaps assigned TRBD1 or TRBD2 (8 bases each). V lost 2 bases, J lost 8 bases, and 19 bases lay in between. The CDR3 covers 16 residues. CDR1 is SGDLS and CDR2 is YYNGEE in the germline V gene. The CDR3 sequence: CASSVKQGGLEGELFF. In DNA form, the CDR3 reads TGTGCCAGCAGCGTCAAACAGGGGGGACTAGAAGGGGAGCTGTTTTTT.

The rearrangement joins TRBV5-1 to TRBJ1-4; 9 nucleotides match TRBD1. This CDR3 is 14 amino acids long. The germline V gene encodes CDR1 SGHRS and CDR2 YFSETQ. The trim removed 4 bases at V and 7 bases at J, leaving 5 bases unmatched. The CDR3 protein is CASSPQGAGEKLFF. The CDR3 bases are TGCGCCAGCAGCCCACAGGGGGCGGGTGAAAAACTGTTTTTT.

The CDR3 DNA reads TGTGCCAGCTCACCTGGACAGGGGTTTTTCGAGCAGTACTTC. This codes for CASSPGQGFFEQYF. The chain carries TRBV18 and TRBJ2-7; 9 bases are shared with TRBD1. The ends lost 3 bases at V and 6 bases at J; junction bases unmatched: 6. Germline values: CDR1 KGHSH, CDR2 LQKENI. The CDR3 is 14 residues long. The full variable domain, its missing parts supplied by reference TRBV18 and TRBJ2-7, is NAGVMQNPRHLVRRRGQEARLRCSPMKGHSHVYWYRQLPEEGLKFMVYLQKENIIDESGMPKERFSAEFPKEGPSILRIQQVVRGDSAAYFCASSPGQGFFEQYFGPGTRLTVT.

This clone turned up a few times. The genes are TRBV19 and TRBJ1-2; 9 nucleotides line up with TRBD1. Germline V gene sequence: CDR1 LNHDA, CDR2 SQIVND (reference sequence). The CDR3 contains 13 residues. V gave up 4 bases and J gave up 5 bases; unmatched junction bases: 2. CDR3 sequence reads: CASSTDRGYGYTF. CDR3 sequence (DNA): TGTGCCAGTAGTACGGACAGGGGTTATGGCTACACCTTC.

The V and J genes are TRBV21-1 and TRBJ1-1; the DNA was not compared with TRBD1, the D call given in the table. TRBV21-1 is annotated as a pseudogene. The CDR3 consists of 15 residues. The CDR3 nucleotides are TGTGCCAGCAGCAAAGAACGGCAGGGGAACACTGAAGCTTTCTTT. This sequence encodes CASSKERQGNTEAFF.

The V and J genes are TRBV5-6 and TRBJ1-1; 12 nucleotides line up with TRBD1. The CDR3 is made up of 16 amino acids. With 4 bases clipped from V and 4 bases from J, the junction kept 8 bases outside the gene matches. Germline V gene sequence: CDR1 SGHDT, CDR2 YYEEEE. CDR3 protein: CASSHTGTGGFTEAFF. Written as DNA, the CDR3 is TGTGCCAGCAGCCACACCGGGACAGGGGGCTTCACTGAAGCTTTCTTT.

The table lists this clone with a few counts. This chain uses TRBV10-1 with TRBJ2-7; possibly TRBD2 for D (5 bases). CDR3 length: 12 residues. Germline V gene sequence: CDR1 WNHNN, CDR2 SYGVQD (reference sequence). Trimming stripped 6 bases from V and 3 bases from J, with 9 bases between. The CDR3 reads CASSGRDYEQYF. DNA of the CDR3: TGCGCCAGCAGCGGCCGGGACTACGAGCAGTACTTC.

This chain links TRBV15 with TRBJ2-4; weak D call: TRBD2 (7 bases). Germline V gives CDR1 LNHNV, CDR2 YYDKDF (reference sequence). Trimming removed 5 bases from V and 0 bases from J, with 17 bases in between. The length of the CDR3 is 17 residues. CDR3 DNA: TGTGCCACCAGCCCTAAGGGGGGGACATTAGCCAAAAACATTCAGTACTTC. It translates to CATSPKGGTLAKNIQYF.

The rearrangement uses TRBV7-3 and TRBJ1-1; unclear D gene. This CDR3 region has 12 residues. With 6 bases removed from V and 1 base from J, the gap between germline ends came to 6 bases. CDR1 is SGHTA and CDR2 is FQGTGA in the germline V gene. The CDR3 DNA is TGTGCCAGCAGGTTGGGGAACACTGAAGCTTTCTTT. Translation gives CASRLGNTEAFF.

The gene calls are TRBV6-1 and TRBJ1-4, with D uncertain. This CDR3 region has 13 residues. Trimming removed 2 bases at V and 5 bases at J, with 6 bases between. Germline-derived CDR1 and CDR2 are MNHNS and SASEGT. CDR3 protein: CASSEQENEKLFF. In DNA, the CDR3 is TGTGCCAGCAGTGAACAGGAAAATGAAAAACTGTTTTTT.

The J gene is TRBJ2-7, the V gene TRBV27; 8 bases line up with TRBD1. Trimming took 5 bases from V and 2 from J; bases not matched to a gene: 11. CDR1 and CDR2 (germline): MNHEY, SMNVEV (reference sequence). This CDR3 comprises 16 residues. The CDR3 here is CASSIIRAGGPYEQYF. DNA of the CDR3: TGTGCCAGCAGTATCATCCGGGCAGGGGGCCCCTACGAGCAGTACTTC.

This clone was detected only once. The chain carries TRBV9 and TRBJ2-5, with a weak D call TRBD1 (5 bases). The V end was cut by 4 bases, the J end by 5 bases, with 24 bases between. The germline CDR1 and CDR2 sequences are SGDLS and YYNGEE. This CDR3 spans 17 amino acids. The CDR3 nucleotides are TGTGCCAGCAGCCCCCGGACAAGTCAAGGGTTACTTGAGACCCAGTACTTC. Its translation: CASSPRTSQGLLETQYF.

V usage is TRBV11-2 and J usage is TRBJ2-3, with TRBD2 identical over 11 bases. V was clipped by 3 bases and J by 5 bases; unmatched bases: 10. Germline V gives CDR1 SGHAT, CDR2 FQNNGV. The CDR3 has 17 amino acids. In DNA form, the CDR3 reads TGTGCCAGCAGCTTGACGGATAGCGGGGGGGCCGGAGATACGCAGTATTTT. Protein: CASSLTDSGGAGDTQYF.

J is TRBJ2-1 and V is TRBV2; the D gene could be TRBD1 or TRBD2 (5 bases each). Germline loops: CDR1 SNHLY, CDR2 FYNNEI. V lost 6 bases to trimming and J lost 0 bases, with 15 bases between them. The CDR3 extends over 16 amino acids. The CDR3, as DNA: TGTGCCAGCAGCCTAGTGAGGGGTAGCTCCTACAATGAGCAGTTCTTC. It encodes CASSLVRGSSYNEQFF.